This TCR beta chain appears in the sequencing data of a study of CD8 T cells in ankylosing spondylitis. TCRdb used MiXCR to reprocess the 5' RACE reads, holding one entry per CDR3 protein. The sample includes approximately 150,000 distinct CDR3 sequences, around a tenth seen only once; the top ten take about 15%. Of note for this clonotype: Its antigen is not known.

Study-wide results and caveats: The disease-linked clones had a CD8+ phenotype and low blood frequencies. A TCR beta motif made of about 8 highly homologous variants seemed typical of ankylosing spondylitis blood. There was reportedly significant enrichment of clones that were disease-linked in matched ankylosing spondylitis synovial fluid.

Trimming removed 0 bases from V and 3 bases from J; junction bases left unmatched: 17. The CDR3 has 20 amino acids. Germline loops: CDR1 LGHDT, CDR2 YNNKEL (reference sequence). Input material: blood, either unsorted or a sorted T cell fraction (not recorded which). V usage is TRBV3-1 and J usage is TRBJ2-5; TRBD1 aligns across 9 bases. The receptor comes from a female donor with ankylosing spondylitis or in good health (not recorded which). This CDR3 reads CASSQEGLGQGFNNEETQYF. The DNA for the CDR3 is TGTGCCAGCAGCCAAGAGGGATTGGGACAGGGTTTTAACAATGAAGAGACCCAGTACTTC.